Listed below are T cell receptor beta chains from one sample, sequenced in a study of blood T cell repertoires in COVID-19. Data came from immunoSEQ multiplex PCR; TCRdb stores just in-frame clones and leaves some out. The sample lists almost 400,000 clones, under 90% seen once, with 1.5% to 2% in the top ten. The sequencing sample was made of PBMCs or T cells enriched from blood (not recorded which). These receptors all come from a woman between 25 and 40 years old who had recovered from COVID-19. Both conserved end residues are part of each CDR3. The order of the fields is D gene, J gene, clone size, V gene, CDR3 DNA, CDR3 protein. A D gene is named only where the DNA matches it firmly. Size is stated for part of the rows, as once, few or many counts, or as a class when the clone is expanded.

>TRBD1|TRBJ1-5|-|TRBV10-3
TGTGCCATCAGCGAAGGACAGGGTAATCAGCCCCAGCATTTT
CAISEGQGNQPQHF
>-|TRBJ1-1|-|TRBV10-3
TGTGCCATCTCCCGGGACGAAGGGGGGAACACTGAAGCTTTCTTT
CAISRDEGGNTEAFF
>TRBD2|TRBJ2-5|once|TRBV5-1
TGCGCCAGCAGCGCGGGACTAGCGGGAGGAATTGCGCAAGAGACCCAGTACTTC
CASSAGLAGGIAQETQYF
>-|TRBJ1-1|-|TRBV28
TGTGCCAGCAGCCCAGCGGGGGTAGCTGAAGCTTTCTTT
CASSPAGVAEAFF
>TRBD1|TRBJ2-2|-|TRBV3-1/TRBV3-2
TGTGCCAGCAGCCCGGGACAGGGAAGCGGGGAGCTGTTTTTT
CASSPGQGSGELFF
>-|TRBJ2-7|-|TRBV5-6
TGTGCCAGCAGATACGGGAGTACCGGCGAGCAGTACTTC
CASRYGSTGEQYF
>-|TRBJ1-4|-|TRBV7-8
TGTGCCAGCAGCTTGAGACGGACACGGATGGATGAAAAACTGTTTTTT
CASSLRRTRMDEKLFF
>TRBD2|TRBJ2-1|few|TRBV28
TGTGCCAGCAACCAAGCGGGACTAGCGGGAGGGCCTTACAATGAGCAGTTCTTC
CASNQAGLAGGPYNEQFF
>-|TRBJ1-1|-|TRBV6-5
TGTGCCAGCAACAGGGAAGAGGTCACTGAAGCTTTCTTT
CASNREEVTEAFF
>TRBD1|TRBJ1-5|-|TRBV30
TGTGCCTGGAGTACAGGGGTTAGCAATCAGCCCCAGCATTTT
CAWSTGVSNQPQHF
>-|TRBJ1-5|-|TRBV2
TGTGCCAGCAGCCCGGCGGGGGGCGGGAATAGCAATCAGCCCCAGCATTTT
CASSPAGGGNSNQPQHF
>-|TRBJ1-5|-|TRBV2
TGTGCCAGCAGTTCCCCGGGAGGGTCGGGGCAGCCCCAGCATTTT
CASSSPGGSGQPQHF
>-|TRBJ2-7|-|TRBV28
TGTGCCAGCAGTTTAATCTTCCGTACAGGATACTCCTACGAGCAGTACTTC
CASSLIFRTGYSYEQYF
>TRBD1|TRBJ1-2|once|TRBV5-1
TGCGCCAGCAGCTTGGACCGGACAGGGAGCGAGGGCTACACCTTC
CASSLDRTGSEGYTF
>-|TRBJ2-7|-|TRBV30
TGTGCCTGGAGTGAGACACTTACCTACGAGCAGTACTTC
CAWSETLTYEQYF
>-|TRBJ1-4|-|TRBV6-5
TGTGCCAGCAGTCGACGTGCTGGCGGGGAAAAACTGTTTTTT
CASSRRAGGEKLFF
>-|TRBJ1-4|once|TRBV29-1
TGCAGCGGCCTCCCGAGGGCGGCGGATGAAAAACTGTTTTTT
CSGLPRAADEKLFF
>-|TRBJ2-1|-|TRBV29-1
TGCAGCGTTACGCCTCACTCCAATGAGCAGTTCTTC
CSVTPHSNEQFF
>-|TRBJ1-4|-|TRBV28
TGTGCCAGCAGTTTAACAGGGTTCAGGGAAAAACTGTTTTTT
CASSLTGFREKLFF
>TRBD2|TRBJ2-2|-|TRBV24-1
TGTGCTACCAGTGATTTGCAAGTGTTTGGGCTAGCGGACCCCGACACCGGGGAGCTGTTTTTT
CATSDLQVFGLADPDTGELFF
>TRBD2|TRBJ2-3|-|TRBV10-3
TGTGCCATCAGTGAAGTGGCGGGAGGCACAGATACGCAGTATTTT
CAISEVAGGTDTQYF
>TRBD1|TRBJ2-7|-|TRBV19
TGTGCCAGTAGTAACAGGGGCCTCTATCCCTACGAGCAGTACTTC
CASSNRGLYPYEQYF